A selection of T cell receptor beta chains follows, all from one sample in a study of radiotherapy plus CTLA-4 blockade in lung cancer. Profiled with immunoSEQ multiplex PCR; TCRdb holds only in-frame clones, not every one. This sample carries fewer than 65,000 clones, around four fifths of them seen once, and the ten largest clones take 5% to 7.5%. The source material was peripheral blood, sampled from a patient treated with radiotherapy plus ipilimumab. The receptors originated from a human donor with non-small cell lung cancer whose response to radiotherapy plus ipilimumab could not be evaluated. The CDR3 runs from the conserved cysteine through the conserved F or W. D genes are given only for firm matches. Clone size appears in some rows only: once, few, many, or a class for an expanded clone.

.,TRBV10-1,TRBJ1-1,14,TRBD1,CASSMDRSNTEAFF,TGCGCCAGCAGTATGGACAGGTCAAACACTGAAGCTTTCTTT
.,TRBV30,TRBJ2-1,14,.,CAWTGASSYNEQFF,TGTGCCTGGACAGGGGCCAGCTCCTACAATGAGCAGTTCTTC
few,TRBV28,TRBJ1-5,19,TRBD1,CASSAPTGRLLWSNQPQHF,TGTGCCAGCAGTGCCCCGACAGGGCGGCTGTTGTGGTCTAATCAGCCCCAGCATTTT
once,TRBV7-2,TRBJ1-1,14,.,CASSLESGVTEAFF,TGTGCCAGCAGCTTGGAATCAGGGGTCACTGAAGCTTTCTTT
.,TRBV7-2,TRBJ2-2,14,.,CASAWEAPTGELFF,TGTGCCAGCGCATGGGAGGCCCCAACCGGGGAGCTGTTTTTT
.,TRBV21-1,TRBJ2-5,16,.,CATVEPKGPAGETQYF,TGTGCCACTGTTGAGCCTAAGGGCCCAGCGGGGGAGACCCAGTACTTC
few,TRBV6-6,TRBJ2-7,14,.,CASSGRTANYEQYF,TGTGCCAGCAGTGGTCGGACAGCAAACTACGAGCAGTACTTC
.,TRBV27,TRBJ1-6,17,TRBD1,CASADRGSSSYNSPLHF,TGTGCCAGCGCCGACAGGGGCTCGAGCTCCTATAATTCACCCCTCCACTTT
.,TRBV4-3,TRBJ2-3,14,TRBD2,CASSQAGLADTQYF,TGCGCCAGCAGCCAAGCCGGACTAGCAGATACGCAGTATTTT
.,TRBV7-2,TRBJ2-5,14,TRBD2,CASSRGGGLETQYF,TGTGCCAGCAGCAGGGGCGGGGGGCTAGAGACCCAGTACTTC
.,TRBV5-6,TRBJ2-7,14,.,CASSLGDTFYEQYF,TGTGCCAGCAGCTTGGGAGACACCTTCTACGAGCAGTACTTC
.,TRBV11-2,TRBJ2-3,13,.,CASRPTSTDTQYF,TGTGCCAGCAGGCCCACTAGCACAGATACGCAGTATTTT
.,TRBV19,TRBJ1-1,15,TRBD1,CASRGTGGANTEAFF,TGTGCCAGTAGGGGAACAGGGGGAGCGAACACTGAAGCTTTCTTT
.,TRBV4-3,TRBJ2-3,19,TRBD2,CASSHRNVLAGGETDTQYF,TGCGCCAGCAGCCACCGAAACGTTTTGGCGGGGGGGGAAACAGATACGCAGTATTTT
.,TRBV11-2,TRBJ2-3,15,.,CASRGLNPGTDTQYF,TGTGCCAGCAGGGGACTTAACCCAGGCACAGATACGCAGTATTTT
.,TRBV30,TRBJ1-2,15,.,CAWSLLGNQNYGYTF,TGTGCCTGGAGTCTCCTGGGCAACCAGAACTATGGCTACACCTTC
medium-sized,TRBV28,TRBJ1-1,15,TRBD1,CASSPRDRLNTEAFF,TGTGCCAGCAGTCCACGGGACAGATTGAACACTGAAGCTTTCTTT
.,TRBV7-2,TRBJ1-3,16,TRBD1,CASSPNRGRPGNTIYF,TGTGCCAGCAGCCCAAACAGGGGGCGGCCTGGAAACACCATATATTTT
.,TRBV9,TRBJ1-3,12,.,CASSVLQGTIYF,TGTGCCAGCAGCGTATTACAGGGCACCATATATTTT
.,TRBV5-1,TRBJ2-5,14,.,CASSLARNQETQYF,TGCGCCAGCAGCTTGGCCAGGAACCAAGAGACCCAGTACTTC
.,TRBV5-1,TRBJ1-5,18,.,CASHLSNRTENSNQPQHF,TGCGCCAGCCATTTATCCAACAGGACAGAGAATAGCAATCAGCCCCAGCATTTT
.,TRBV30,TRBJ1-2,14,TRBD1,CAWSERQGRGGYTF,TGTGCCTGGAGTGAGAGACAGGGAAGGGGTGGCTACACCTTC
.,TRBV19,TRBJ2-1,15,.,CASSIQGPQGGEQFF,TGTGCCAGTAGTATACAGGGACCCCAAGGGGGAGAGCAGTTCTTC
.,TRBV6-6,TRBJ2-5,14,.,CASGLGGLRETQYF,TGTGCCAGCGGCCTCGGGGGGCTCCGGGAGACCCAGTACTTC
.,TRBV7-2,TRBJ2-3,16,TRBD2,CASSLGLAGGADTQYF,TGTGCCAGCAGCTTAGGACTAGCGGGGGGGGCAGATACGCAGTATTTT
.,TRBV6-5,TRBJ2-1,14,TRBD1,CATTRGRGYNEQFF,TGTGCCACCACTCGAGGCAGGGGGTACAATGAGCAGTTCTTC
.,TRBV28,TRBJ2-1,13,TRBD2,CASKLAGGFEQFF,TGTGCCAGCAAGCTAGCGGGAGGGTTTGAGCAGTTCTTC
.,TRBV4-1,TRBJ2-7,18,TRBD1,CASSQDGTGGTLSYEQYF,TGCGCCAGCAGCCAAGATGGAACAGGGGGTACCCTCTCCTACGAGCAGTACTTC